The 17 T cell receptor beta chains reported below all come from one sample, sequenced in a study of response to subunit inactivated influenza vaccine. Using its own MiXCR run on the RT-PCR reads, TCRdb lists one record per CDR3 protein. The data hold 500,000 to 600,000 distinct CDR3 sequences, with approximately 14% observed a single time. This sample comprised PBMCs from blood, obtained 11 to 12 days after vaccination. The receptors here all came from a man aged 45-60 years who received an inactivated influenza vaccine.

In the case of this clonotype: At one boundary the junction diverges from the germline segment, which might be a read error. This chain joins TRBV29-1 and TRBJ1-2; 9 bases map to TRBD1. CDR1 and CDR2 from the germline V gene are SQVTM and ANQGSEA. The CDR3 totals 13 residues. The CDR3 sequence is CNVRDRDNYGYTF. CDR3 coding DNA: TGCAACGTTCGGGACAGGGATAACTATGGCTACACCTTC.

The rearrangement joins TRBV12-3 or TRBV12-4 to TRBJ2-4; 9 bases fit TRBD2. Germline trimming cut 3 bases from V and 0 bases from J; bases unmatched to any gene: 18. The CDR3 extends over 21 amino acids. CDR3 in amino acids: CASSLPNNPGLAGKAKNIQYF. The CDR3 DNA sequence: TGTGCCAGCAGTTTGCCTAACAATCCGGGACTAGCAGGGAAAGCCAAAAACATTCAGTACTTC.

This clonotype was detected only a few times. The rearrangement uses TRBV4-1 and TRBJ2-7, with unresolved D. V was clipped by 4 bases and J by 0 bases, with 13 bases between them. The length of the CDR3 is 15 residues. Germline CDR1 is MGHRA and CDR2 is YSYEKL. This chain's CDR3 is CASSPSQARSYEQYF. The CDR3 nucleotides read TGCGCCAGCAGCCCATCTCAGGCCCGCTCCTACGAGCAGTACTTC.

The chain joins TRBV28 to TRBJ1-2, with 9 nucleotides matching TRBD1. This CDR3 is built from 14 residues. The germline V gene encodes CDR1 MDHEN and CDR2 SYDVKM. After removal of 6 bases from V and 6 bases from J, the junction contained 8 bases not matched to a gene. DNA for the CDR3: TGTGCCAGCAGAATTACAGGGGGCGATCATGGCTACACCTTC. It translates to CASRITGGDHGYTF.

This clonotype occurred many times. This chain uses TRBV12-3 or TRBV12-4 with TRBJ1-1; D gene unclear. The V and J ends lost 3 bases and 3 bases respectively, with 5 bases between them. This CDR3 is 12 amino acids long. The CDR3 protein is CASSFGHTEAFF. In DNA, the CDR3 is TGTGCCAGCAGTTTTGGACACACTGAAGCTTTCTTT.

This clonotype was detected only a few times. The chain combines TRBV20-1 with TRBJ1-2, with D unresolved. V shed 0 bases and J shed 4 bases, with 9 bases lying between them. In germline, CDR1 is DFQATT, CDR2 SNEGSKA (reference sequence). This CDR3 spans 13 amino acids. CDR3 nucleotides: TGCAGTGCTAGAGATTACGGATCCTATGGCTACACCTTC. Its protein is CSARDYGSYGYTF.

V gene TRBV5-1 combines with J gene TRBJ2-7; a weak D match, TRBD2 (5 bases). Germline V CDR1 and CDR2: SGHRS, YFSETQ. The CDR3 is made up of 16 amino acids. Trimming removed 6 bases at V and 3 bases at J, with 22 bases between. CDR3 sequence: CASTILPGLGIYEQYF. The CDR3 DNA follows: TGCGCCAGCACCATATTACCGGGATTAGGGATCTACGAGCAGTACTTC.

This clonotype was counted ten times or more. V is TRBV7-2 and J is TRBJ2-2; TRBD1 might be the D (6 bases). The germline gives CDR1 SGHTA, CDR2 FQGNSA. V lost 2 bases and J lost 0, with 10 bases in between. The CDR3 loop spans 16 amino acids. The CDR3 region has the DNA TGTGCCAGCAGCTTACCAGGGGCAGCGAACACCGGGGAGCTGTTTTTT. It specifies CASSLPGAANTGELFF.

This clonotype was picked up a small number of times. The chain combines TRBV29-1 with TRBJ2-1; D call uncertain. Germline V gene sequence: CDR1 SQVTM, CDR2 ANQGSEA. V was clipped by 4 bases and J by 8 bases, with 9 bases between them. CDR3 length: 11 amino acids. Here the CDR3 reads CSVGSRDEQFF. In DNA form, the CDR3 reads TGCAGCGTTGGGAGCCGGGATGAGCAGTTCTTC.

The V and J genes are TRBV5-1 and TRBJ2-5; TRBD2 aligns across 9 bases. J was trimmed by 2 bases and V by 0 bases; bases with no gene match: 5. The CDR3 is 16 amino acids. Germline values: CDR1 SGHRS, CDR2 YFSETQ. DNA of the CDR3: TGCGCCAGCAGCTTGGGACCTAGCGGGATGCAAGAGACCCAGTACTTC. It specifies CASSLGPSGMQETQYF.

The V gene is TRBV29-1, the J gene TRBJ2-3, with 9 bases identical to TRBD2. The CDR3 is 14 residues long. The ends lost 6 bases at V and 6 bases at J; junction bases unmatched: 10. CDR1 is SQVTM and CDR2 is ANQGSEA in the germline V gene. The CDR3 region is CSVDSGRKIDTQYF. The CDR3 region has the DNA TGCAGCGTCGATAGCGGGAGAAAGATTGATACGCAGTATTTT.

This sequence joins TRBV7-9 and TRBJ2-5, with D hard to call. The CDR3 sequence is 14 residues long. Germline V lookup: CDR1 SEHNR, CDR2 FQNEAQ (reference sequence). V shed 5 bases and J shed 5 bases, with 15 bases lying between them. CDR3: CASSPYERWETQYF. In nucleotides, the CDR3 is TGTGCCAGCAGCCCCTATGAGCGCTGGGAGACCCAGTACTTC.

V gene TRBV29-1 combines with J gene TRBJ1-2; TRBD1 aligns across 7 bases. After removal of 6 bases from V and 3 bases from J, the junction contained 7 bases not matched to a gene. CDR1 and CDR2 (germline): SQVTM, ANQGSEA. The CDR3 length is 13 residues. The CDR3 region is CSVRQGEDYGYTF. The CDR3 DNA reads as TGCAGCGTCCGACAGGGCGAGGACTATGGCTACACCTTC.

This chain connects TRBV5-6 to TRBJ2-1; 10 bases line up with TRBD2. The ends lost 4 bases at V and 2 bases at J; junction bases unmatched: 3. This CDR3 is built from 15 residues. Germline V gives CDR1 SGHDT, CDR2 YYEEEE. CDR3 loop: CASSGLAGAYNEQFF. The CDR3 bases are TGTGCCAGCAGCGGCCTAGCGGGAGCCTACAATGAGCAGTTCTTC.

This clonotype was counted only a few times. The chain links TRBV19 to TRBJ2-1; no clear D gene. CDR1 is LNHDA and CDR2 is SQIVND in the germline V gene (reference sequence). The V and J ends lost 11 bases and 5 bases respectively, with 10 bases between them. The CDR3 has 11 residues. The CDR3 is CAGTEHNEQFF. CDR3 nucleotide sequence: TGTGCCGGTACAGAGCACAATGAGCAGTTCTTC.

The chain combines TRBV5-1 with TRBJ2-2; TRBD2 aligns across 7 bases. Germline trimming cut 4 bases from V and 7 bases from J; bases unmatched to any gene: 4. The CDR3 spans 13 residues. Germline V gene sequence: CDR1 SGHRS, CDR2 YFSETQ. CDR3 residues: CASSTRGDGELFF. In DNA, the CDR3 is TGCGCCAGCAGCACCCGGGGGGACGGGGAGCTGTTTTTT. The whole variable domain, filled in from reference TRBV5-1 and TRBJ2-2, reads KAGVTQTPRYLIKTRGQQVTLSCSPISGHRSVSWYQQTPGQGLQFLFEYFSETQRNKGNFPGRFSGRQFSNSRSEMNVSTLELGDSALYLCASSTRGDGELFFGEGSRLTVL.

This clonotype has only a few counts. The genes are TRBV10-3 and TRBJ1-1; tentatively, D is TRBD1 (6 bases). The CDR3 loop spans 14 amino acids. The germline V gene has CDR1 ENHRY and CDR2 SYGVKD. The V and J ends lost 6 bases and 1 base respectively, with 12 bases between them. CDR3 sequence: CAIRPGDGNTEAFF. CDR3 nucleotide sequence: TGTGCCATCAGACCAGGGGATGGGAACACTGAAGCTTTCTTT.